A single sample gave rise to the 8 T cell receptor beta chains below, sequenced in a study of regulatory T cells in long-lasting Graves disease. Time point specified: newly diagnosed GD, antithyroid drugs for less than 3 months. Scientists built the TCR library using RNA that was extracted from PBMCs. Construction of TCR beta libraries relied on iRepertoire HTBI primers and on Arm-PCR targeting CDR3 regions. TCRdb reanalysed the multiplex PCR reads using MiXCR and keeps one entry per CDR3 protein. This sample has approximately 470,000 distinct CDR3 sequences; 15% to 20% occur once, and the top ten carry less than 15%. The sample was also linked to a second study, of T cells in Graves' hyperthyroidism and ophthalmopathy.

Sequences were derived from peripheral blood mononuclear cells (PBMCs), sampled at new diagnosis, from a patient treated with antithyroid drugs. These receptors came from a man aged 40-49 years with Graves disease.

The chain carries TRBV2 and TRBJ2-3; D is uncertain. Germline CDR1 reads SNHLY; CDR2 reads FYNNEI. There are 16 residues in the CDR3. V was pared by 6 bases and J by 4 bases, with 20 bases between. The CDR3 DNA reads TGTGCCAGCAGCCCCGCTGGGCAAACTTACTCAGATACGCAGTATTTT. Translated: CASSPAGQTYSDTQYF. The whole variable domain, filled in from reference TRBV2 and TRBJ2-3, reads EPEVTQTPSHQVTQMGQEVILRCVPISNHLYFYWYRQILGQKVEFLVSFYNNEISEKSEIFDDQFSVERPDGSNFTLKIRSTKLEDSAMYFCASSPAGQTYSDTQYFGPGTRLTVL.

In its sample, this clonotype was seen many times. CDR3 sequence (DNA): TGTGCCAGCTCAACCCCGACAGGGGGGGCCACTGAAGCTTTCTTT. Protein sequence: CASSTPTGGATEAFF. This rearrangement joins TRBV28 to TRBJ1-1; 9 bases are a match to TRBD1. Per germline, CDR1 MDHEN and CDR2 SYDVKM. V lost 8 bases and J lost 4; bases outside the gene matches: 11. CDR3 length: 15 amino acids.

The chain recombines TRBV7-8 with TRBJ2-6; maybe TRBD2 (7 bases). Germline values: CDR1 SGHVS, CDR2 FQNEAQ. The CDR3 is 18 amino acids. Trimming shortened V by 5 bases and J by 1 base, and 18 bases separated the two germline ends. The CDR3 protein is CASSITGGRLSGANVLTF. The DNA of the CDR3 is TGTGCCAGCAGCATCACCGGGGGGCGACTTTCTGGGGCCAACGTCCTGACTTTC.

V and J are TRBV6-5 and TRBJ1-2; D not resolved. CDR3 length: 15 amino acids. CDR1 and CDR2 from the germline V gene are MNHEY and SVGAGI. V dropped 0 bases and J dropped 1 base, with 9 bases sitting between them. The CDR3 DNA reads as TGTGCCAGCAGTTACTCGAAAATACTTAACTATGGCTACACCTTC. Its protein product is CASSYSKILNYGYTF.

As concerns this clonotype: This could be a read error, since a much larger clone is one nucleotide away. The V gene is TRBV6-1, the J gene TRBJ2-1; D gene uncertain. The germline gives CDR1 MNHNS, CDR2 SASEGT. The CDR3 consists of 12 residues. Written as DNA, the CDR3 is TGTGCCAGCAGTTACGTCTACAATGAGCGGTTCTTC. Translating gives CASSYVYNERFF.

The rearrangement joins TRBV7-9 to TRBJ1-1; perhaps TRBD1 as D (5 bases). Germline lookup yields CDR1 SEHNR and CDR2 FQNEAQ (reference sequence). With 3 bases removed from V and 0 bases from J, the gap between germline ends came to 14 bases. This CDR3 has 16 residues. In nucleotides, the CDR3 is TGTGCCAGCAGCTTGATGGGACGGTCCATGAACACTGAAGCTTTCTTT. Protein sequence: CASSLMGRSMNTEAFF.

In its sample, this clonotype was seen many times. The chain is built from TRBV11-2 and TRBJ2-7, with 7 nucleotides matching TRBD1. Germline trimming cut 5 bases from V and 4 bases from J; bases unmatched to any gene: 8. The length of the CDR3 is 14 residues. CDR1 and CDR2 from the germline V gene are SGHAT and FQNNGV. The CDR3 nucleotides read TGTGCCAGCAGCGGGCCGGGACAGCCTTACGAGCAGTACTTC. As protein: CASSGPGQPYEQYF.

The chain carries TRBV6-2 or TRBV6-3 and TRBJ2-7, with TRBD2 as a possible D gene (5 bases). Germline CDR1 and CDR2: MNHEY and SVGEGT. CDR3 length: 15 amino acids. Between the trimmed V and J ends, which lost 0 bases and 2 bases, there was a span of 11 bases. In DNA form, the CDR3 reads TGTGCCAGCAGTTACTCGATAGCGAGAGCCTACGAGCAGTACTTC. It encodes CASSYSIARAYEQYF.